One sample yielded the 2 T cell receptor beta chains listed below, sequenced in a study of cytotoxic CD8 clonotypes in ibrutinib-treated CLL. The repertoire was sequenced with immunoSEQ multiplex PCR; TCRdb's copy has only in-frame clones and lacks some. The sample lists some 130,000 clones; more than 85% were seen once. The specimen was PBMCs, collected after 12 months of ibrutinib treatment. These receptors all come from a human donor with chronic lymphocytic leukemia.

This chain joins TRBV14 and TRBJ2-7; D gene uncertain. CDR3 length equals 16 residues. CDR1 is SGHDN and CDR2 is FVKESK in the germline V gene. Trimming pared 3 bases from V and 3 bases from J, leaving 18 bases between. The CDR3 here is CASSHPVRGRSYEQYF. CDR3 DNA: TGTGCCAGCAGCCATCCCGTCCGTGGTCGTAGCTACGAGCAGTACTTC.

The chain employs TRBV11-2 and TRBJ2-5; possible D gene TRBD1, 6 bases. The CDR3 is made up of 15 amino acids. Germline lookup yields CDR1 SGHAT and CDR2 FQNNGV. V lost 0 bases to trimming and J lost 7 bases, with 15 bases between them. This CDR3 reads CASSLDGTTFGTQYF. CDR3 coding DNA: TGTGCCAGCAGCTTAGATGGGACAACGTTTGGGACCCAGTACTTC.